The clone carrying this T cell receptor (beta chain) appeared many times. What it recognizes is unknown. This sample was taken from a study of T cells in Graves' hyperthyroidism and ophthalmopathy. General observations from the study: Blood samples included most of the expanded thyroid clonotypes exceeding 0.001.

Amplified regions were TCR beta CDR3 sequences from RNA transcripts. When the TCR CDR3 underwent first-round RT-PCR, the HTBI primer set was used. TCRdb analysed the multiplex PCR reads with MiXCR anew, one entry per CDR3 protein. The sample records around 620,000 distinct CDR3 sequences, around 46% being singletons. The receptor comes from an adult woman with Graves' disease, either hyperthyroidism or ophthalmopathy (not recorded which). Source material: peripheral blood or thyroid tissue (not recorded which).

CDR3 sequence reads: CASSLDYRTGELFF. Written as DNA, the CDR3 is TGTGCCAGCAGCTTAGATTATCGGACCGGGGAGCTGTTTTTT. The rearrangement links TRBV7-9 to TRBJ2-2; D not resolved. Trimming pared 1 base from V and 5 bases from J, leaving 8 bases between. This CDR3 has 14 amino acids. Germline V gene data show CDR1 as SEHNR and CDR2 as FQNEAQ (reference sequence).